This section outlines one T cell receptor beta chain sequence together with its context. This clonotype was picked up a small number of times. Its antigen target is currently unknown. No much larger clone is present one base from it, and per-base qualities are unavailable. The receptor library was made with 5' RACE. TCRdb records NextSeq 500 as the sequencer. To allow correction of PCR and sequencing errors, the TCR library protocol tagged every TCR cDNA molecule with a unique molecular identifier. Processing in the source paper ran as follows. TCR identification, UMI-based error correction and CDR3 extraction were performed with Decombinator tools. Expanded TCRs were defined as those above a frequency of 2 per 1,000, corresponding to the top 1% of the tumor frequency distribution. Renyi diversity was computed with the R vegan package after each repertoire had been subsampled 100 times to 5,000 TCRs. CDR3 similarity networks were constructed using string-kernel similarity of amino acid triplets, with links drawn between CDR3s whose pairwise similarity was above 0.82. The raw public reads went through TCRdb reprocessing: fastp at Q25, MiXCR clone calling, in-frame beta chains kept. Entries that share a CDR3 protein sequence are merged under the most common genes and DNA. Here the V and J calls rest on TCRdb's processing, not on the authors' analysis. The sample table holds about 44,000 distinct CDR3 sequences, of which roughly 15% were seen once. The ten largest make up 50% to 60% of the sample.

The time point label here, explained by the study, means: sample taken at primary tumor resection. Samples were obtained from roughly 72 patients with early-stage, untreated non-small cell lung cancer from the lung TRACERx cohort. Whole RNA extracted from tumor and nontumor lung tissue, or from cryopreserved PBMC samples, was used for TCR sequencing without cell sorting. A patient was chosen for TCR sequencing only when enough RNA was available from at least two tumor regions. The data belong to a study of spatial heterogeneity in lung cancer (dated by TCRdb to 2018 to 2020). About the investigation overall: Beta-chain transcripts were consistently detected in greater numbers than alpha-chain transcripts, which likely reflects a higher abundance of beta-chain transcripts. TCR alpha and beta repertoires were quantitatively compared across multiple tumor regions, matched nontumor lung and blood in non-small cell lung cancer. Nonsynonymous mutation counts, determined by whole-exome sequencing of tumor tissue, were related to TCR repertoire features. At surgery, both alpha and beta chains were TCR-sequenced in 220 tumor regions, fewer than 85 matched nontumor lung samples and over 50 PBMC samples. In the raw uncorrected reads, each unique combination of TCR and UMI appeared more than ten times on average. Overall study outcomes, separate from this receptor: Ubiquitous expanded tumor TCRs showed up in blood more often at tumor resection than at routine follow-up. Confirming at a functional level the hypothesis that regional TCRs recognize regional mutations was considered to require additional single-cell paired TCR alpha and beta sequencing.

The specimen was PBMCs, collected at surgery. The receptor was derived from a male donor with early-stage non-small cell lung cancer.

The nucleotides are TGTGCCAGCAGCTTGGCCGCGGGGTCTCCCGGGGAGCTGTTTTTT. Its translation reads: CASSLAAGSPGELFF. The chain was built from TRBV5-5 and TRBJ2-2, with a weak D call of TRBD2 (6 bases match). The CDR3 contains 15 residues, cysteine and phenylalanine counted. Only CDR3 DNA is held: 45 bases, read in frame from base 1. Per the germline V gene (reference sequence), SGHKS is the CDR1 and YYEKEE is the CDR2. Trimming removed 0 bases from V and 6 bases from J, leaving 12 bases between the germline ends.